A single sample gave rise to the 9 T cell receptor beta chains below, sequenced in a study of T cell responses to AZD1222 COVID-19 vaccine. Method: immunoSEQ multiplex PCR; TCRdb's copy keeps in-frame clones and lacks some. The sample lists 95,000 to 150,000 clones; 85% to 90% were seen once. This specimen was peripheral blood, taken on day 0 of AZD1222 vaccination. Receptor source: an adult in good health.

The chain combines TRBV27 with TRBJ2-7; D remains unclear. Trimming took off 8 bases at V and 3 bases at J, with 5 bases between the two ends. This CDR3 spans 10 amino acids. Looked up from germline, CDR1 is MNHEY and CDR2 is SMNVEV (reference sequence). In DNA, the CDR3 is TGTGCCAGCGGCTTCTACGAGCAGTACTTC. Residues: CASGFYEQYF.

The rearrangement joins TRBV9 to TRBJ1-2, with 8 positions matching TRBD1. CDR1 SGDLS and CDR2 YYNGEE come from the germline V gene. V lost 0 bases and J lost 4; bases outside the gene matches: 5. CDR3 size: 15 residues. Written as DNA, the CDR3 is TGTGCCAGCAGCGTAGGCGCAGGGGGCTTCTATGGCTACACCTTC. It codes for CASSVGAGGFYGYTF.

The chain is built from TRBV20-1 and TRBJ2-2; the D gene is possibly TRBD2 (5 bases). The CDR3 length is 14 residues. V dropped 3 bases and J dropped 2 bases, with 10 bases sitting between them. Germline assignment: CDR1 DFQATT and CDR2 SNEGSKA (reference sequence). The CDR3 loop is CSASLLVNTGELFF. As DNA, the CDR3 is TGCAGTGCTAGTTTACTAGTCAACACCGGGGAGCTGTTTTTT.

J is TRBJ1-1 and V is TRBV7-2; TRBD1 might be the D (5 bases). CDR1 is SGHTA and CDR2 is FQGNSA in the germline V gene. V lost 4 bases to trimming and J lost 1 base, with 13 bases between them. The CDR3 sequence is 15 residues long. As DNA, the CDR3 is TGTGCCAGCAGCTCCCGACAGAACACGAACACTGAAGCTTTCTTT. It encodes CASSSRQNTNTEAFF.

The CDR3 bases are TGCGCCAGCAGCCAACCCCCTGGGACAGGGGATTCCTATAATTCACCCCTCCACTTT. Protein sequence: CASSQPPGTGDSYNSPLHF. The V and J genes are TRBV5-1 and TRBJ1-6; 10 bases line up with TRBD1. Losses at the gene ends were 4 bases for V and 1 base for J; bases not matched to a gene: 11. This CDR3 contains 19 residues. Germline CDR1 SGHRS, CDR2 YFSETQ.

The chain is built from TRBV19 and TRBJ1-1; the D is unclear. Trimming took off 6 bases at V and 7 bases at J, with 27 bases between the two ends. Germline V gives CDR1 LNHDA, CDR2 SQIVND (reference sequence). This CDR3 contains 17 residues. The CDR3 is CASSWLPGDRPQIEAFF. The CDR3 DNA follows: TGTGCCAGTAGCTGGTTACCGGGAGATCGACCTCAGATTGAAGCTTTCTTT.

The rearrangement joins TRBV11-2 to TRBJ1-1; TRBD1 matches at 8 bases. From germline, CDR1 is SGHAT and CDR2 FQNNGV. V shed 4 bases, J shed 4 bases, and the junction held 8 bases outside the gene matches. The CDR3 sequence is 15 residues long. The CDR3 DNA sequence: TGTGCCAGCAGCTACAGGGGGGCCGGGAGCACTGAAGCTTTCTTT. Translated, it gives CASSYRGAGSTEAFF.

The rearrangement links TRBV9 to TRBJ2-5, with 7 bases matching TRBD2. Germline loops: CDR1 SGDLS, CDR2 YYNGEE. The CDR3 is 15 residues long. V lost 0 bases to trimming and J lost 4 bases; unmatched junction nucleotides: 6. CDR3 nucleotide sequence: TGTGCCAGCAGCGTAGGCGGGAGACTTTTAGAGACCCAGTACTTC. This codes for CASSVGGRLLETQYF.

This chain connects TRBV4-2 to TRBJ2-1, with 8 bases fitting TRBD2. This CDR3 contains 16 residues. The junction had 12 bases not matched to a gene; V was cut back by 4 bases and J by 7 bases. Germline V CDR1 and CDR2: LGHNA, YNFKEQ. CDR3 nucleotide sequence: TGTGCCAGCAGCCCGGGACTAGGATCGGGGATGAATGAGCAGTTCTTC. This sequence encodes CASSPGLGSGMNEQFF.